This TCR beta chain was sequenced during a study of T cells after yellow fever vaccination. As to this clonotype: At one boundary the junction diverges from the germline segment, which might be a read error.

The germline V gene encodes CDR1 SGHAT and CDR2 FQNNGV. The CDR3 extends over 14 amino acids. TCRdb processed the 5' RACE reads anew with MiXCR; each CDR3 protein has one entry. The data hold hundreds of thousands of distinct CDR3 sequences, with roughly an eighth observed a single time. Here the sequenced sample was CD4+ T cells sorted from PBMCs, taken 15 days after the yellow fever booster vaccination. The source is a man younger than 35 who received the YFV17D yellow fever vaccine. The chain is built from TRBV11-2 and TRBJ2-3; D is possibly TRBD1 (6 bases). CDR3 DNA: TGTGCCAGCAGCCTAAACAGGGTCACAGATAAGCAGTATTTT. Protein: CASSLNRVTDKQYF.